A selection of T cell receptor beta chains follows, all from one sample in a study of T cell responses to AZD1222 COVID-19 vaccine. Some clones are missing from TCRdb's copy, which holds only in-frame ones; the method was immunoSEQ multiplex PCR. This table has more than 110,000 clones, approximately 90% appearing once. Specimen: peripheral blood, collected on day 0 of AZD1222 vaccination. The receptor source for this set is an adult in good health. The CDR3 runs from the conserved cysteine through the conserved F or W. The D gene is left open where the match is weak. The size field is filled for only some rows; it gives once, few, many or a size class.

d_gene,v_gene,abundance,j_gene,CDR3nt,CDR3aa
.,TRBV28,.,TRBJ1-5,TGTGCCAGCAGTTTGAGGGATGGCCAGCCCCAGCATTTT,CASSLRDGQPQHF
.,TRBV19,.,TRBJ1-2,TGTGCCAGTAGTATGGGGCAGACATTCTATGGCTACACCTTC,CASSMGQTFYGYTF
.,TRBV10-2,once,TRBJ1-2,TGCGCCAGCAGTGAGTCTATCCCACGACAGAACTATGGCTACACCTTC,CASSESIPRQNYGYTF
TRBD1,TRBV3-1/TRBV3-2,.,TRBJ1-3,TGTGCCAGCAGCCAAGATGGACAGGGCTTTGGAAACACCATATATTTT,CASSQDGQGFGNTIYF
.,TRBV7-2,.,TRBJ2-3,TGTGCCAGCAGCTTAGGACTCCTCACAGATACGCAGTATTTT,CASSLGLLTDTQYF
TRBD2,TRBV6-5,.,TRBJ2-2,TGTGCCAGCAGGATAGCGGGAGTGGCCGGGGAGCTGTTTTTT,CASRIAGVAGELFF
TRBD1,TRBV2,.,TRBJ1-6,TGTGCCGCCTTGAGAGGACAGGGGGCCCCGAGCTCCTATAATTCACCCCTCCACTTT,CAALRGQGAPSSYNSPLHF
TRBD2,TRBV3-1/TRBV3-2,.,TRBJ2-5,TGTGCCAGCAGCCCGGCTGTCCCTAGCGTGGGGGGGGAGACCCAGTACTTC,CASSPAVPSVGGETQYF
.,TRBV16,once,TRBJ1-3,TGTGCCAGCAGCCCCCACGGGTCTGGAAACACCATATATTTT,CASSPHGSGNTIYF
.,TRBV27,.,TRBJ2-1,TGTGCCAGCAGGGGGAGCATTCGAAATGAGCAGTTCTTC,CASRGSIRNEQFF
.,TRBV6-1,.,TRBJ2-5,TGTGCCAGCAGTGAGGACATAGGGGCGGTGGAGACCCAGTACTTC,CASSEDIGAVETQYF
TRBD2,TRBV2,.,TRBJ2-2,TGTGCCAGCCGGACTAGCGGGAACACCGGGGAGCTGTTTTTT,CASRTSGNTGELFF
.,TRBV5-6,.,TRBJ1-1,TGTGCCAGCAGCTTGGGAGGTCTAGACACTGAAGCTTTCTTT,CASSLGGLDTEAFF
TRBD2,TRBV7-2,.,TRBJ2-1,TGTGCCAGCAGCCGGGGGGGGACGGGTCCCTACAATGAGCAGTTCTTC,CASSRGGTGPYNEQFF
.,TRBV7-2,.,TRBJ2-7,TGTGCCAGCAGCTTAGCCCACGGGGCATCTTGGGTTTACGAGCAGTACTTC,CASSLAHGASWVYEQYF
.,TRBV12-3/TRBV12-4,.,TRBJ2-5,TGTGCCAGCAGACCGCCTGGGGAGACCCAGTACTTC,CASRPPGETQYF
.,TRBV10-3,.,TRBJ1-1,TGTGCCAACCGCATTAGGACAGAGGAAGAAGCTTTCTTT,CANRIRTEEEAFF
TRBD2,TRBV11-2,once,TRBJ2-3,TGTGCCAGCAGCTCCCGGGGGGGGGCAGATACGCAGTATTTT,CASSSRGGADTQYF
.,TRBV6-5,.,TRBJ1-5,TGTGCCAGCAGCCCCCTGAGATATCAGCCCCAGCATTTT,CASSPLRYQPQHF
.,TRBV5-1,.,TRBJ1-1,TGCGCCAGCAGCTTGTACGAAGACACTGAAGCTTTCTTT,CASSLYEDTEAFF
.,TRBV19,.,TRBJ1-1,TGTGCCAGTGACCCAGGGGCGGGTTCTGAAGCTTTCTTT,CASDPGAGSEAFF
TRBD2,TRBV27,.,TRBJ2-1,TGTGCCAGCAGTCGCCCAACTAGCGCCTCGCACACCCATGAGCAGTTCTTC,CASSRPTSASHTHEQFF
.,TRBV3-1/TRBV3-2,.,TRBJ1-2,TGTGCCAGCAGCCAACCTGAGGGCTATGGCTACACCTTC,CASSQPEGYGYTF
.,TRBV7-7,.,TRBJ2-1,TGTGCCAGCAGCTTAGGGGGGCCAAATAACTACAATGAGCAGTTCTTC,CASSLGGPNNYNEQFF
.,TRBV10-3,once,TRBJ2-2,TGTGCCATCAGTGAGTTCGAGGGGCTAAACACCGGGGAGCTGTTTTTT,CAISEFEGLNTGELFF
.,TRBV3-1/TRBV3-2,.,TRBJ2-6,TGTGCCAGCAGTCAAAGCTCGGCTGGGGCCAACGTCCTGACTTTC,CASSQSSAGANVLTF
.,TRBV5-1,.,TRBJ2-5,TGCGCCAGCAGCTTGGTGGAGACCCAGTACTTC,CASSLVETQYF
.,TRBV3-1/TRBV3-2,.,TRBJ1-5,TGTGCCAGCAGCCAAGACGGGGCAGTTAATAATCAGCCCCAGCATTTT,CASSQDGAVNNQPQHF
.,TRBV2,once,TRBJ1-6,TGTGCCAGCAGTGGTGATTCACCCCTCCACTTT,CASSGDSPLHF
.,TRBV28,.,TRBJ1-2,TGTGCCAGCAGTTTAAGACAGGCGCCATGGGGCTACACCTTC,CASSLRQAPWGYTF
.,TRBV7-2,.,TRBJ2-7,TGTGCCAGCAGCCCCGACTGGGTCGAGCAGTACTTC,CASSPDWVEQYF
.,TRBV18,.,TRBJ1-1,TGTGCCAGCTCACCAGAATTAAGGGGCACTGAAGCTTTCTTT,CASSPELRGTEAFF
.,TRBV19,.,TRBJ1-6,TGTGCCAGTAGTATAGGATCTGGCGATAATTCACCCCTCCACTTT,CASSIGSGDNSPLHF
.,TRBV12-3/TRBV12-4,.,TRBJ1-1,TGTGCCAGCAGTTTGTCCTTCACTGAAGCTTTCTTT,CASSLSFTEAFF
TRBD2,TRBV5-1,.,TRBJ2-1,TGCGCCAGCAGCTTGGATTTCGGGACTAGCGGGAGAGAAAATGAGCAGTTCTTC,CASSLDFGTSGRENEQFF
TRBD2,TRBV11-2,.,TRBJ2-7,TGTGCCAGCAGCCCAGGACTAGCGGTTACCTACGAGCAGTACTTC,CASSPGLAVTYEQYF
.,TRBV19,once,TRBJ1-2,TGTGCCAGTAGTTATTGGTATGGCTACACCTTC,CASSYWYGYTF
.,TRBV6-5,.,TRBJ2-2,TGTGCCAGCCGTACGGGGACCGGGGAGCTGTTTTTT,CASRTGTGELFF
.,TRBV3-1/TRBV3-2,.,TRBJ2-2,TGTGCCAGCAGCCTACATACAACCGGGGAGCTGTTTTTT,CASSLHTTGELFF
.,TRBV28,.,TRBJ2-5,TGTGCCAGCAGAAGACTAGAGACCCAGTACTTC,CASRRLETQYF